The present T cell receptor (beta chain) was sequenced within a study of shared clonotypes between healthy human individuals. Turning to the study itself: Three plates each covered CD4 naive and memory; CD8 naive two, CD8 memory one.

Original handling: There were no quality scores in the junction-only immunoSEQ sequences, so filtering differed. The method was immunoSEQ multiplex PCR; TCRdb's version includes in-frame clones alone and lacks a portion of them. V and J calls plus clone size are reproduced from that table; the DNA served to infer D and trimming. The sample gives some 2.4 million clones, roughly 93% of which show up once; around 0.4% is in the top ten. Trimming pared 6 bases from V and 1 base from J, leaving 12 bases between. Germline CDR1 reads MDHEN; CDR2 reads SYDVKM. The CDR3 totals 14 residues. Study-wide findings and caveats: Shared clonotypes across all four donors exceeded non-shared ones in generation probability. Larger estimated richness was generally recorded for naive subsets relative to memory subsets.

Points on this clone: Antigen: not known.

Sequencing was done on a sample of naive CD4+ T cells from PBMCs. Subset given: CD45RA+ positively selected. The V gene is TRBV28, the J gene TRBJ2-5; D is unclear. This TCR derives from a man younger than 35 in good health. Some clones in this sample may be carry-over from other donors' samples. The CDR3 region has the DNA TGTGCCAGCAGCCACTACGGGCCCCAAGAGACCCAGTACTTC. Amino acids: CASSHYGPQETQYF.